This T cell receptor beta chain was sequenced for a study of technical replicates of blood from a few donors. Libraries were prepared by immunoSEQ multiplex PCR; TCRdb keeps only in-frame clonotypes and omits some of them. The table lists under 85,000 clones, roughly 96% of them singletons. Trimming stripped 0 bases from V and 2 bases from J, with 8 bases between. The CDR3 extends over 15 amino acids. Germline CDR1 and CDR2: LNHDA and SQIVND (reference sequence). The chain links TRBV19 to TRBJ1-3; no clear D. This TCR was sampled from a human donor in good health. The sequenced material came from T cells isolated from PBMCs. The CDR3 DNA reads TGTGCCAGTAGTATAGACGGGGTGCCTGGAAACACCATATATTTT. It encodes CASSIDGVPGNTIYF. Looking up the rest from reference TRBV19 and TRBJ1-3 gives the full variable domain: DGGITQSPKYLFRKEGQNVTLSCEQNLNHDAMYWYRQDPGQGLRLIYYSQIVNDFQKGDIAEGYSVSREKKESFPLTVTSAQKNPTAFYLCASSIDGVPGNTIYFGEGSWLTVV.